The 27 T cell receptor beta chains reported below all come from one sample, sequenced in a study of T cell responses to AZD1222 COVID-19 vaccine (dated by TCRdb to the early 2020s). The time point label corresponds to: about 28 days (+/-7) after the second vaccine dose. Libraries were prepared through the immunoSEQ multiplex PCR assay. Imported from immuneACCESS, the table was reduced by TCRdb to in-frame sequences with V and J called. These copies leave out some clones; in studies compared against another copy, an unresolved V gene accounts for under half, and the cause of the remainder is not known. This sample has more than 85,000 clones in its table, and around 90% of those were observed once. The ten largest clones take up 15% of the sample. The source was peripheral blood, collected 28 days after the second AZD1222 dose. Source of these receptors: an adult who received the AZD1222 COVID-19 vaccine.

This clone was observed once. This chain joins TRBV30 and TRBJ1-5; a weak D match, TRBD1 (5 bases). V was cut by 3 bases and J by 3 bases, with 12 bases left in between. The CDR3 is 14 amino acids. CDR1 is GTSNPN, CDR2 SVGIG, per germline (reference sequence). CDR3 DNA: TGTGCCTGGAGGGGGGGAGGAATCAATCAGCCCCAGCATTTT. Translating gives CAWRGGGINQPQHF.

This clone was recorded only once. The chain couples TRBV28 to TRBJ2-7; 7 nucleotides align to TRBD2. Per the germline V gene, CDR1 is MDHEN and CDR2 is SYDVKM. Trimming cost V 8 bases and J 0 bases; bases outside gene matches: 7. This CDR3 has 14 amino acids. In nucleotides, the CDR3 is TGTGCCAGCGGCAGCTCGGGGGGCTCCTACGAGCAGTACTTC. Protein sequence: CASGSSGGSYEQYF. Variable domain in full (rest from reference TRBV28 and TRBJ2-7): DVKVTQSSRYLVKRTGEKVFLECVQDMDHENMFWYRQDPGLGLRLIYFSYDVKMKEKGDIPEGYSVSREKKERFSLILESASTNQTSMYLCASGSSGGSYEQYFGPGTRLTVT.

The DNA for the CDR3 is TGTGCCAGCAGCGGACAGGTAGGGGGTCAGCCCCAGCATTTT. This codes for CASSGQVGGQPQHF. V usage is TRBV11-2 and J usage is TRBJ1-5; the match to TRBD1 covers 7 bases. V lost 5 bases, J lost 6 bases, and 7 bases stayed unmatched. This CDR3 is 14 amino acids long. The germline V gene encodes CDR1 SGHAT and CDR2 FQNNGV.

This clone was seen once. The chain links TRBV15 to TRBJ1-1, with D possibly matching TRBD1 (5 bases). The CDR3 length is 15 residues. Germline lookup yields CDR1 LNHNV and CDR2 YYDKDF (reference sequence). The V gene lost 5 bases and the J gene lost 5 bases, with 18 bases spanning the gap. The CDR3 nucleotides are TGTGCCACCAGCTCCCTGGGAGGGGCGCGAACTGAAGCTTTCTTT. This gives the protein CATSSLGGARTEAFF.

V usage is TRBV3-1 (or the pseudogene TRBV3-2) and J usage is TRBJ2-7; 7 bases match TRBD2. The length of the CDR3 is 15 residues. CDR1 and CDR2 from the germline V gene are LGHDT and YNNKEL (reference sequence). J gave up 4 bases and V 0 bases, and 6 bases lay outside the gene matches. CDR3 bases: TGTGCCAGCAGCCAAGAAGGTGCGGGAGTTTACGAGCAGTACTTC. Amino acids: CASSQEGAGVYEQYF.

The V and J genes are TRBV28 and TRBJ1-2, with D unclear. The germline V gene has CDR1 MDHEN and CDR2 SYDVKM. This CDR3 has 11 amino acids. The V gene lost 3 bases and the J gene lost 7 bases, with 6 bases spanning the gap. Here the CDR3 reads CASSFNGGYTF. In DNA, the CDR3 is TGTGCCAGCAGTTTCAACGGTGGCTACACCTTC.

The chain recombines TRBV3-1 (or the pseudogene TRBV3-2) with TRBJ1-2, with D perhaps TRBD1 (5 bases). Germline V lookup: CDR1 LGHDT, CDR2 YNNKEL (reference sequence). Trimming pared 4 bases from V and 3 bases from J, leaving 15 bases between. The CDR3 length is 15 residues. CDR3: CASSPGPIPDYGYTF. Written as DNA, the CDR3 is TGTGCCAGCAGCCCGGGGCCTATCCCTGACTATGGCTACACCTTC.

The rearrangement joins TRBV2 to TRBJ1-4, with a weak D call TRBD1 (6 bases). CDR1 and CDR2 (germline): SNHLY, FYNNEI. The CDR3 is 15 amino acids. Between the trimmed V and J ends, which lost 1 base and 7 bases, there was a span of 13 bases. CDR3 DNA: TGTGCCAGCAGTGAAGGGGGGCAAGGAGGTGAAAAACTGTTTTTT. Its protein product is CASSEGGQGGEKLFF.

V is TRBV11-2 and J is TRBJ2-1, with 12 bases identical to TRBD2. Trimming at V came to 8 bases and at J to 8 bases, leaving 7 bases not matched to a gene. Germline lookup yields CDR1 SGHAT and CDR2 FQNNGV. The CDR3 length is 14 residues. Written as DNA, the CDR3 is TGTGCCAGCGCGCTAGCGGGGGGGCCGGATGAGCAGTTCTTC. This translates into CASALAGGPDEQFF.

The CDR3 protein is CASRPRGGYTF. The CDR3, as DNA: TGTGCCAGTCGGCCTAGGGGGGGCTACACCTTC. V usage is TRBV2 and J usage is TRBJ1-2, with a possible D match to TRBD1 (6 bases). Trimming took off 9 bases at V and 8 bases at J, with 13 bases between the two ends. Germline CDR1 is SNHLY and CDR2 is FYNNEI. The CDR3 length is 11 residues.

This clone was counted a single time. CDR3 coding DNA: TGTGCCAGCAGCCCAGACGAAATCTCGGAGGGTTCACCCCTCCACTTT. This translates into CASSPDEISEGSPLHF. The chain couples TRBV7-2 to TRBJ1-6; D not resolved. CDR1 is SGHTA, CDR2 FQGNSA, per germline. The CDR3 consists of 16 residues. The ends were cut back, 5 bases at V and 9 bases at J, with 20 bases in the middle.

This clone was observed a single time. The rearrangement joins TRBV6-5 to TRBJ2-5; 8 bases fit TRBD2. The germline V gene has CDR1 MNHEY and CDR2 SVGAGI. The CDR3 covers 13 residues. The ends lost 6 bases at V and 4 bases at J; junction bases unmatched: 4. CDR3 protein: CASRGLGGETQYF. CDR3 sequence (DNA): TGTGCCAGCAGGGGACTAGGGGGAGAGACCCAGTACTTC.

The chain is built from TRBV19 and TRBJ1-5; D gene ambiguous. Germline CDR1 is LNHDA and CDR2 is SQIVND (reference sequence). V was cut by 5 bases and J by 4 bases, with 9 bases left in between. The CDR3 consists of 13 residues. CDR3 in amino acids: CASSFQENQPQHF. The CDR3 region has the DNA TGTGCCAGTAGTTTCCAGGAGAATCAGCCCCAGCATTTT.

The chain joins TRBV11-3 to TRBJ1-6; D might be TRBD1 (5 bases). The CDR3 sequence is 13 residues long. From germline, CDR1 is SGHNT and CDR2 YENEEA. Between the trimmed V and J ends, which lost 3 bases and 11 bases, there was a span of 11 bases. CDR3 sequence reads: CASSLAPGAPLHF. CDR3 nucleotides: TGTGCCAGCAGCTTGGCACCGGGGGCACCCCTCCACTTT.

This clone has a single count. The chain is built from TRBV7-8 and TRBJ1-1; no clear D gene. V was clipped by 0 bases and J by 1 base, with 6 bases between them. This CDR3 is built from 14 residues. Germline V gives CDR1 SGHVS, CDR2 FQNEAQ. This chain's CDR3 is CASSLAAGNTEAFF. The CDR3 nucleotides are TGTGCCAGCAGCTTAGCCGCAGGGAACACTGAAGCTTTCTTT.

V is TRBV27 and J is TRBJ1-1; TRBD1 is a possible D gene (5 bases). This CDR3 is built from 13 residues. V shed 5 bases and J shed 0 bases, with 7 bases lying between them. CDR1 and CDR2 (germline): MNHEY, SMNVEV (reference sequence). The CDR3 coding sequence is TGTGCCAGCAGTAAACAGGTGAACACTGAAGCTTTCTTT. This sequence encodes CASSKQVNTEAFF.

This sequence joins TRBV15 and TRBJ1-2; no definite D call. The CDR3 is made up of 13 amino acids. CDR1 is LNHNV and CDR2 is YYDKDF in the germline V gene (reference sequence). Trimming shortened V by 3 bases and J by 2 bases, and 7 bases separated the two germline ends. CDR3 amino acids: CATSSTLNYGYTF. CDR3 bases: TGTGCCACCAGCAGTACACTGAACTATGGCTACACCTTC.

This sequence joins TRBV18 and TRBJ1-1, with 8 positions matching TRBD1. The CDR3 sequence is 14 residues long. CDR1 KGHSH and CDR2 LQKENI come from the germline V gene. V trimming: 5 bases; J trimming: 7 bases; junction bases outside the gene matches: 9. The CDR3 coding sequence is TGTGCCAGCTCAGCCAGACAGGGGACCTATGAAGCTTTCTTT. Residues: CASSARQGTYEAFF.

J is TRBJ2-1 and V is TRBV28; TRBD2 matches at 10 bases. The CDR3 loop spans 14 amino acids. With 3 bases clipped from V and 5 bases from J, the junction kept 1 base outside the gene matches. Germline lookup yields CDR1 MDHEN and CDR2 SYDVKM. The CDR3 nucleotides read TGTGCCAGCAGTTTTAGCGGGAGGCACAATGAGCAGTTCTTC. It is translated as CASSFSGRHNEQFF.

The chain employs TRBV5-1 and TRBJ2-2; D is ambiguous. Germline CDR1 reads SGHRS; CDR2 reads YFSETQ. This CDR3 contains 13 residues. V lost 3 bases to trimming and J lost 6 bases, with 9 bases between them. The CDR3 DNA reads as TGCGCCAGCAGCTCCGTGGGGTCCGGGGAGCTGTTTTTT. Residues: CASSSVGSGELFF.

This clone was seen a few times. The V and J genes are TRBV27 and TRBJ2-1; D is uncertain. The CDR3 covers 13 residues. Per germline, CDR1 MNHEY and CDR2 SMNVEV (reference sequence). With 0 bases removed from V and 8 bases from J, the gap between germline ends came to 8 bases. This CDR3 reads CASSLSWPDEQFF. In DNA form, the CDR3 reads TGTGCCAGCAGTTTATCATGGCCGGATGAGCAGTTCTTC.

The chain has TRBV15 and TRBJ2-1; TRBD2 is a possible D gene (5 bases). V dropped 5 bases and J dropped 3 bases, with 14 bases sitting between them. Germline assignment: CDR1 LNHNV and CDR2 YYDKDF (reference sequence). This CDR3 has 15 residues. In nucleotides, the CDR3 is TGTGCCACCAGCCCTGGACTTTCTGACTACAATGAGCAGTTCTTC. It specifies CATSPGLSDYNEQFF.

This chain uses TRBV3-1 (or the pseudogene TRBV3-2) with TRBJ1-5; maybe TRBD1 (5 bases). The CDR3 contains 15 residues. The ends were cut back, 5 bases at V and 6 bases at J, with 17 bases in the middle. The V gene's germline CDR1 is LGHDT and CDR2 YNNKEL (reference sequence). Written as DNA, the CDR3 is TGTGCCAGCAGCGCCCGCCCCTCGGGGGGTCAGCCCCAGCATTTT. As protein: CASSARPSGGQPQHF.

V is TRBV11-2 and J is TRBJ1-1; TRBD1 aligns across 7 bases. Germline CDR1 SGHAT, CDR2 FQNNGV. The CDR3 has 12 amino acids. V trimming: 5 bases; J trimming: 5 bases; junction bases outside the gene matches: 2. DNA of the CDR3: TGTGCCAGCAGCCTGGGACAGACTGAAGCTTTCTTT. Amino acids: CASSLGQTEAFF.

V and J are TRBV19 and TRBJ1-4; unclear D gene. The V end was cut by 0 bases, the J end by 8 bases, with 10 bases between. Germline V CDR1 and CDR2: LNHDA, SQIVND (reference sequence). The CDR3 length is 14 residues. CDR3 amino acids: CASSIDWGWEKLFF. The CDR3 DNA follows: TGTGCCAGTAGTATAGATTGGGGTTGGGAAAAACTGTTTTTT.

This clone has only one observation. The chain employs TRBV4-1 and TRBJ1-5; the D gene is possibly TRBD1 (5 bases). Germline V gene data show CDR1 as MGHRA and CDR2 as YSYEKL. V dropped 0 bases and J dropped 7 bases, with 13 bases sitting between them. The CDR3 sequence is 15 residues long. The CDR3 DNA follows: TGCGCCAGCAGCCAAGATGCAGTAAGGGGACAGCCCCAGCATTTT. It translates to CASSQDAVRGQPQHF.

The V gene is TRBV28, the J gene TRBJ2-1; D possibly uses TRBD1 or TRBD2 (5 bases each). Trimming shortened V by 6 bases and J by 5 bases, and 11 bases separated the two germline ends. Germline loops: CDR1 MDHEN, CDR2 SYDVKM. CDR3 length: 13 residues. CDR3 nucleotides: TGTGCCAGCAGCGAGGGGATGAACAATGAGCAGTTCTTC. Translating it yields CASSEGMNNEQFF.